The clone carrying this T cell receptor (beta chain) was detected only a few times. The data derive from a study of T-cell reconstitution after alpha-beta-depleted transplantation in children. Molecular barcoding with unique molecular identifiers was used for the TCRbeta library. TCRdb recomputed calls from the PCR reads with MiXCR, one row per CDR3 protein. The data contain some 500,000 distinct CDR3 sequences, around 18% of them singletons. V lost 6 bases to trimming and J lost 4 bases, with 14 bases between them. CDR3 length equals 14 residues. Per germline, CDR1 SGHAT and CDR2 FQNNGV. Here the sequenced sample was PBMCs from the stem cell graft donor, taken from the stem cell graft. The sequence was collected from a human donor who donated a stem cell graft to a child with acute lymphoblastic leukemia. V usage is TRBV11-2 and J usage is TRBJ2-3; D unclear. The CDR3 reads CASSFDWAADTQYF. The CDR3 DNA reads TGTGCCAGCAGTTTCGACTGGGCCGCAGATACGCAGTATTTT.